These T cell receptor beta chains were read from a single sample in a study of cytomegalovirus exposure and HLA in healthy donors. TCRdb's copy holds only in-frame clones and misses some; the assay was immunoSEQ multiplex PCR. The profile covers about 160,000 clones, with over 80% appearing a single time and about 4% taken by the ten largest. Sequenced input: PBMCs. The receptors stem from a man aged 50 to 60 in good health and CMV-seropositive. Both conserved end residues are part of each CDR3. Fields, in order: V gene, J gene, D gene, CDR3 length, clone size, CDR3 DNA, CDR3 protein. D genes are given only for firm matches. Rows may omit the clone size; those that give it use once, few, many or a size class.

v_call: TRBV21-1
j_call: TRBJ2-3
d_call: -
cdr3_length: 13
clone_size: -
cdr3_nt: TGTGCCAGCAGCAACCCGGGGTCAGATACGCAGTATTTT
cdr3_aa: CASSNPGSDTQYF

v_call: TRBV15
j_call: TRBJ1-5
d_call: -
cdr3_length: 15
clone_size: -
cdr3_nt: TGTGCCACCAGCGGGATACAGGTGGGCAATCAGCCCCAGCATTTT
cdr3_aa: CATSGIQVGNQPQHF

v_call: TRBV2
j_call: TRBJ2-3
d_call: -
cdr3_length: 13
clone_size: -
cdr3_nt: TGTGCCAGCCGTCCTAGCGAGGCGGATACGCAGTATTTT
cdr3_aa: CASRPSEADTQYF

v_call: TRBV9
j_call: TRBJ2-3
d_call: TRBD2
cdr3_length: 16
clone_size: once
cdr3_nt: TGTGCCAGCAGCGTAGTTGGCGGGAGTCGGACAGATACGCAGTATTTT
cdr3_aa: CASSVVGGSRTDTQYF

v_call: TRBV19
j_call: TRBJ2-5
d_call: TRBD2
cdr3_length: 15
clone_size: -
cdr3_nt: TGTGCCATCGGACTAGCGGGAGTTTGGGGTGAGACCCAGTACTTC
cdr3_aa: CAIGLAGVWGETQYF

v_call: TRBV19
j_call: TRBJ2-5
d_call: TRBD1
cdr3_length: 13
clone_size: -
cdr3_nt: TGTGCCAGTATGGGACAGGGCGGAGAGACCCAGTACTTC
cdr3_aa: CASMGQGGETQYF

v_call: TRBV11-1
j_call: TRBJ2-2
d_call: -
cdr3_length: 13
clone_size: once
cdr3_nt: TGTGCCAGCAGCTTATCAGGGTCCGGGGAGCTGTTTTTT
cdr3_aa: CASSLSGSGELFF

v_call: TRBV15
j_call: TRBJ1-1
d_call: TRBD1
cdr3_length: 15
clone_size: -
cdr3_nt: TGTGCCACCAGCACAGCGGGACAGGGGGCCACTGAAGCTTTCTTT
cdr3_aa: CATSTAGQGATEAFF

v_call: TRBV7-3
j_call: TRBJ2-7
d_call: -
cdr3_length: 14
clone_size: -
cdr3_nt: TGTGCCAGCAGCTTAAGCGGGATAGGGTACGAGCAGTACTTC
cdr3_aa: CASSLSGIGYEQYF

v_call: TRBV29-1
j_call: TRBJ1-2
d_call: -
cdr3_length: 13
clone_size: -
cdr3_nt: TGCAGCGTTGAAAGGGGCAGGGTTGGTGGCTACACCTTC
cdr3_aa: CSVERGRVGGYTF

v_call: TRBV15
j_call: TRBJ2-5
d_call: TRBD2
cdr3_length: 15
clone_size: -
cdr3_nt: TGTGCCACCAGCACCCAAGGCGGGGGTTGGGAGACCCAGTACTTC
cdr3_aa: CATSTQGGGWETQYF

v_call: TRBV7-2
j_call: TRBJ1-2
d_call: TRBD1
cdr3_length: 14
clone_size: -
cdr3_nt: TGTGCCAGCAGCTTTCTGACAGGGGACGGCGGCTACACCTTC
cdr3_aa: CASSFLTGDGGYTF

v_call: TRBV19
j_call: TRBJ1-5
d_call: -
cdr3_length: 17
clone_size: -
cdr3_nt: TGTGCCAGTAGTACCCGTCCGGGTTTTGGGAGCAATCAGCCCCAGCATTTT
cdr3_aa: CASSTRPGFGSNQPQHF

v_call: TRBV19
j_call: TRBJ2-5
d_call: TRBD2
cdr3_length: 17
clone_size: -
cdr3_nt: TGTGCCAGTAGTATAGATGAAACTAGCGGGAAGGCTGAGACCCAGTACTTC
cdr3_aa: CASSIDETSGKAETQYF

v_call: TRBV28
j_call: TRBJ2-7
d_call: TRBD2
cdr3_length: 15
clone_size: -
cdr3_nt: TGTGCCAGCAGTTCCCCTAGCGGGGGGGCAGAAGAGCAGTACTTC
cdr3_aa: CASSSPSGGAEEQYF

v_call: TRBV5-4
j_call: TRBJ2-5
d_call: TRBD2
cdr3_length: 15
clone_size: -
cdr3_nt: TGTGCCAGCAGCTTGGGACTAGCGGGAGGTGAGACCCAGTACTTC
cdr3_aa: CASSLGLAGGETQYF

v_call: TRBV6-4
j_call: TRBJ2-1
d_call: TRBD2
cdr3_length: 15
clone_size: -
cdr3_nt: TGTGCCAGCAGTGATCTAGCGGGGGGGTACAATGAGCAGTTCTTC
cdr3_aa: CASSDLAGGYNEQFF

v_call: TRBV28
j_call: TRBJ2-7
d_call: -
cdr3_length: 13
clone_size: -
cdr3_nt: TGTGCCAGCAGTTCCCCCGGTTCCTACGAGCAGTACTTC
cdr3_aa: CASSSPGSYEQYF

v_call: TRBV6-5
j_call: TRBJ1-2
d_call: -
cdr3_length: 12
clone_size: -
cdr3_nt: TGTGCCAGCAGCGAGGGACTCGGAGGCTACACCTTC
cdr3_aa: CASSEGLGGYTF

v_call: TRBV7-9
j_call: TRBJ2-1
d_call: TRBD1
cdr3_length: 15
clone_size: -
cdr3_nt: TGTGCCAGCAGCATGGACAGGGTATGGATTAATGAGCAGTTCTTC
cdr3_aa: CASSMDRVWINEQFF

v_call: TRBV10-3
j_call: TRBJ2-5
d_call: -
cdr3_length: 13
clone_size: -
cdr3_nt: TGTGCCATCAGTGTCGAAGCTAGGGAGACCCAGTACTTC
cdr3_aa: CAISVEARETQYF

v_call: TRBV18
j_call: TRBJ1-1
d_call: -
cdr3_length: 14
clone_size: -
cdr3_nt: TGTGCCAGCTCCGCGACAGGAGCAAACACTGAAGCTTTCTTT
cdr3_aa: CASSATGANTEAFF

v_call: TRBV19
j_call: TRBJ2-7
d_call: TRBD1
cdr3_length: 16
clone_size: -
cdr3_nt: TGTGCCAGTAGTATCGCACCCGGGACAGGGAGTCGCGAGCAGTACTTC
cdr3_aa: CASSIAPGTGSREQYF

v_call: TRBV10-3
j_call: TRBJ1-2
d_call: -
cdr3_length: 14
clone_size: -
cdr3_nt: TGTGCCATCAGTGAGACTACCTTTAACTATGGCTACACCTTC
cdr3_aa: CAISETTFNYGYTF

v_call: TRBV9
j_call: TRBJ1-6
d_call: -
cdr3_length: 13
clone_size: once
cdr3_nt: TGTGCCAGCAGCGACAGGATTAATTCACCCCTCCACTTT
cdr3_aa: CASSDRINSPLHF

v_call: TRBV5-4
j_call: TRBJ2-1
d_call: TRBD1
cdr3_length: 17
clone_size: once
cdr3_nt: TGTGCCAGCAGCTCACCGACCGGGACAGACTCCTACAATGAGCAGTTCTTC
cdr3_aa: CASSSPTGTDSYNEQFF

v_call: TRBV28
j_call: TRBJ1-2
d_call: -
cdr3_length: 12
clone_size: -
cdr3_nt: TGTGCCAGCACCGGACGGGGATATGGCTACACCTTC
cdr3_aa: CASTGRGYGYTF

v_call: TRBV18
j_call: TRBJ1-1
d_call: TRBD1
cdr3_length: 15
clone_size: -
cdr3_nt: TGTGCCAGCTCACTGTTACAGGGGCCGAACACTGAAGCTTTCTTT
cdr3_aa: CASSLLQGPNTEAFF

v_call: TRBV15
j_call: TRBJ2-5
d_call: TRBD2
cdr3_length: 14
clone_size: few
cdr3_nt: TGTGCCACCAGCAGGTGGACTAGCGACGAGACCCAGTACTTC
cdr3_aa: CATSRWTSDETQYF

v_call: TRBV10-3
j_call: TRBJ2-1
d_call: TRBD2
cdr3_length: 18
clone_size: -
cdr3_nt: TGTGCCATCAAAAACCCGCCGGGACTAGCGGGAGTTTACAATGAGCAGTTCTTC
cdr3_aa: CAIKNPPGLAGVYNEQFF

v_call: TRBV9
j_call: TRBJ1-2
d_call: -
cdr3_length: 15
clone_size: -
cdr3_nt: TGTGCCAGCAGCGTAGGGGGCGAACTCTACTATGGCTACACCTTC
cdr3_aa: CASSVGGELYYGYTF

v_call: TRBV6-4
j_call: TRBJ2-1
d_call: TRBD2
cdr3_length: 14
clone_size: -
cdr3_nt: TGTGCCAGCAGTGTGCGGGAGCGCCACAATGAGCAGTTCTTC
cdr3_aa: CASSVRERHNEQFF

v_call: TRBV4-1
j_call: TRBJ2-3
d_call: -
cdr3_length: 16
clone_size: -
cdr3_nt: TGCGCCAGCAGCCAAGATCTAGGCGGGAGCACAGATACGCAGTATTTT
cdr3_aa: CASSQDLGGSTDTQYF

v_call: TRBV9
j_call: TRBJ1-3
d_call: -
cdr3_length: 14
clone_size: -
cdr3_nt: TGTGCCAGCAGCCTTAGCCTCTCTGGAAACACCATATATTTT
cdr3_aa: CASSLSLSGNTIYF

v_call: TRBV5-1
j_call: TRBJ2-1
d_call: TRBD1
cdr3_length: 15
clone_size: -
cdr3_nt: TGCGCCAGCAGCTTCCTTACCGGGACAGGGCTAGAGCAGTTCTTC
cdr3_aa: CASSFLTGTGLEQFF

v_call: TRBV2
j_call: TRBJ2-1
d_call: TRBD2
cdr3_length: 15
clone_size: -
cdr3_nt: TGTGCCAGCAGTGGGGATCCCGGACTAGTCCATGAGCAGTTCTTC
cdr3_aa: CASSGDPGLVHEQFF

v_call: TRBV2
j_call: TRBJ1-6
d_call: -
cdr3_length: 13
clone_size: -
cdr3_nt: TGTGCCAGCAGCAACAGCGGAGATTCACCCCTCCACTTT
cdr3_aa: CASSNSGDSPLHF

v_call: TRBV9
j_call: TRBJ2-3
d_call: -
cdr3_length: 14
clone_size: once
cdr3_nt: TGTGCCAGCAGCGAGGGGCCCCGCACAGATACGCAGTATTTT
cdr3_aa: CASSEGPRTDTQYF

v_call: TRBV6-5
j_call: TRBJ2-7
d_call: TRBD1
cdr3_length: 15
clone_size: -
cdr3_nt: TGTGCCAGCAGTCGACAGGGTGGATTTTTTTACGAGCAGTACTTC
cdr3_aa: CASSRQGGFFYEQYF

v_call: TRBV6-1
j_call: TRBJ1-3
d_call: -
cdr3_length: 15
clone_size: -
cdr3_nt: TGTGCCAGCAGTGAACTCTACGTCTCTGGAAACACCATATATTTT
cdr3_aa: CASSELYVSGNTIYF

v_call: TRBV11-2
j_call: TRBJ2-5
d_call: -
cdr3_length: 14
clone_size: -
cdr3_nt: TGTGCCAGCAGCTTCATTGGCTCCCAAGAGACCCAGTACTTC
cdr3_aa: CASSFIGSQETQYF

v_call: TRBV9
j_call: TRBJ2-1
d_call: TRBD2
cdr3_length: 20
clone_size: -
cdr3_nt: TGTGCCAGCAGCGTTTCTGGACTAGCGGGGAAACCGAGCTCCTACAATGAGCAGTTCTTC
cdr3_aa: CASSVSGLAGKPSSYNEQFF

v_call: TRBV2
j_call: TRBJ2-7
d_call: TRBD1
cdr3_length: 16
clone_size: -
cdr3_nt: TGTGCCAGCAGTGAGTCCACAAGGGACAGCTTATACGAGCAGTACTTC
cdr3_aa: CASSESTRDSLYEQYF